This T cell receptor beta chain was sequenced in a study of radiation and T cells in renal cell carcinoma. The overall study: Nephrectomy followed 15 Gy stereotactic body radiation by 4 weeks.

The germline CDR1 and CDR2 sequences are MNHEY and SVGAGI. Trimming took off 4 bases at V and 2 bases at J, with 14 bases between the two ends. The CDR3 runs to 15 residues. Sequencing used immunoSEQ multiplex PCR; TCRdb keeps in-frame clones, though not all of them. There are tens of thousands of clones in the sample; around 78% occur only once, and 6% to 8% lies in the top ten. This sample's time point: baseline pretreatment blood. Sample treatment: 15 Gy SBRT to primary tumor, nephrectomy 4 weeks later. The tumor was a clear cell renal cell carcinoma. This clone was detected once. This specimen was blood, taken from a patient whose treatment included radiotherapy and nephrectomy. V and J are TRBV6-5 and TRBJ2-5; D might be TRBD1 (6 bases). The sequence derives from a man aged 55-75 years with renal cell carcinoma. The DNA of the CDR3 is TGTGCCAGCAGTTTATTACAGGGCCCGCAAGAGACCCAGTACTTC. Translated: CASSLLQGPQETQYF.